This T cell receptor beta chain emerged from a study of identical twins. Study results and limitations: Researchers reported excess low generation probability among twin-shared out-of-frame alpha sequences. Fewer insertions were carried by abundant cord blood beta clonotypes, but none was seen in memory repertoires.

All donors were healthy Caucasians. MiXCR was run by TCRdb on the 5' RACE reads, yielding one entry per CDR3 protein. The repertoire holds some 760,000 distinct CDR3 sequences, with around a sixth as singletons. Trimming took 1 base from V and 4 from J; bases not matched to a gene: 6. CDR3 length: 17 residues. The germline CDR1 and CDR2 sequences are LGHNA and YSLEER. Worth noting for this clonotype: Its antigen is undetermined.

These data were also filed under a second study, of T cells expressing NK-cell markers.

Sequenced material: PBMCs. This rearrangement joins TRBV4-3 to TRBJ2-3; TRBD2 aligns across 12 bases. This TCR derives from a young woman in good health. The CDR3 region is CASSQGLSSGRADTQYF. DNA of the CDR3: TGCGCCAGCAGCCAAGGACTATCTAGCGGGAGGGCAGATACGCAGTATTTT.